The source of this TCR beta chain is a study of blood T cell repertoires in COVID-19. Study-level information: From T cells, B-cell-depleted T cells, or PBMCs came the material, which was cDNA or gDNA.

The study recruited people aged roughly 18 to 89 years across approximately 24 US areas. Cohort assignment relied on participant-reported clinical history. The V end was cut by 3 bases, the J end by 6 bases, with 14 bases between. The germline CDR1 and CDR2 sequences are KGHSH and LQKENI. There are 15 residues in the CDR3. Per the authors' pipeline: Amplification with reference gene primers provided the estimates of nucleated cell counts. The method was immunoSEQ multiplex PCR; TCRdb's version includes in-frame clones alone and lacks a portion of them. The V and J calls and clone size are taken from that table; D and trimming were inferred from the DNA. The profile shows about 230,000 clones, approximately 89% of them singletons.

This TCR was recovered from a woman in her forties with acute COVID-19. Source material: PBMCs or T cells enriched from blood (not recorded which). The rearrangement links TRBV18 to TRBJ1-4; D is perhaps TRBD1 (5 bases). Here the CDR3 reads CASSPTLREDEKLFF. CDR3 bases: TGTGCCAGCTCACCGACTCTCAGGGAGGATGAAAAACTGTTTTTT.